This T cell receptor (beta chain) was documented in a study of blood T cells in healthy people across ages (dated by TCRdb to the mid-2010s). Concerning the study at large: In model experiments, template switching captured roughly one uniquely barcoded TCR beta cDNA molecule for every two T cells. To track age-related changes in TCR beta repertoire diversity, the study relied on deep sequencing normalized with unique cDNA molecular identifiers. Donors were grouped into four age groups: young (average 16 years), middle-aged (around 39), aged (62) and long-lived (over 80). The study analyzed two additional independent replicas of 1 million unique cDNA reads from the same blood draw for two donors, one aged 18 to 29 and one aged 80 or older. The research as a whole found: As age increased, observed TCR beta diversity per million T cells dropped in a roughly linear way, and a significant reduction was already evident by age 40. Because the CMV infection status of the donors was unknown, age-related changes in expanded clonotypes may potentially have been confounded. Observed TCR beta diversity correlated strongly with the percentage of naive T cells measured by flow cytometry. Total diversity estimates from one million sequenced T cells were considered lower bounds and underestimates. Because profiling used bulk unsorted PBMCs, naive and antigen-experienced compartments could not be compared conclusively. Compared with the aged group, the long-lived group had more naive CD4+ T cells, fewer expanded clones and increased TCR diversity, a pattern suggesting age selection.

Taken from the germline V gene (reference sequence), the CDR1 and CDR2 loops are DFQATT and SNEGSKA. The junction carries 15 bases between V and J, which are trimmed by 6 bases and 3 bases respectively. The CDR3 contains 14 residues, cysteine and phenylalanine counted. Only the CDR3 DNA stays, 42 bases, in frame from base 1. The roughly 37 donors, aged roughly 6 to 90 years, were systemically healthy Caucasian individuals from Russia. Around 9.8 milliliters of peripheral blood were collected from each donor into EDTA-treated Vacutainer tubes. Ficoll-Paque density-gradient centrifugation was used to isolate PBMCs, with at least 7 million obtained per sample. Trizol reagent was used to extract total RNA from the PBMCs, yielding at least 6 micrograms per sample. Naive CD45RAhigh/CD27high T cell percentages were measured by flow cytometry on a PBMC aliquot from every donor. The library was generated by 5' RACE. For sequencing, an Illumina HiSeq 2500 was employed. A second PCR of about 7 to 12 cycles was run with a J-beta primer mix and a sample-barcoded 5' primer. A unique molecular identifier was introduced onto each TCR beta cDNA molecule by a template-switch 5' adaptor carrying 12 random nucleotides. Each sample yielded at least 2.5 million CDR3-containing paired-end reads. The Mint cDNA synthesis kit, primed by a TRBC-specific oligonucleotide, was used to synthesize first-strand cDNA from all RNA. After uracil-DNA glycosylase treatment, a first 18-cycle PCR used universal primers M1SS and BC2_uni_R on all cDNA. As for the authors' bioinformatics: Each sample was normalized by randomly selecting 1 million high-quality reads, each carrying a distinct molecular identifier. Reads with shared molecular identifiers were discarded instead of being binned into consensus sequences. CDR3 identification, clonotype clustering and error correction used MiTCR with a Q25 quality threshold and the strictest error-elimination algorithm. A nonparametric unseen species model with Euler transformation was used to estimate a lower bound on total TCR beta diversity. In TCRdb, the public reads were trimmed at Q25 with fastp and aligned with MiXCR, with productive beta chains retained. Each CDR3 protein gets just one entry, which takes the most common genes and DNA from the rows behind it. TCRdb's processing, not the study's, gives the V and J calls here. The sample table shows 800,000 or so distinct CDR3 sequences, and more than 20% are seen once. 3% to 4.5% of the sample is held by the ten biggest clonotypes.

Concerning this clonotype: Its specific antigen is unknown. No qualities accompany the bases; no much larger clone lies one base away.

These same records also appear under a second study, on T cells of mothers and their children. The second study's authors report: The donors were nine systemically healthy Caucasian individuals, made up of three mothers and their six children. cDNA synthesis used all of the extracted RNA, with approximately 1.6 ug of RNA in each 15 ul reaction. In the second PCR, the M1S primer added sample barcodes and 2-4 random nucleotides. More than 8 million TCR beta CDR3 reads were obtained from each mother, and approximately 3 million reads were obtained from each child. Thymic selection shapes the output of TCR recombination in a similar way in related and unrelated pairs, and inherited differences have a minor effect. Related mother-child pairs always showed normalized repertoire overlap that was slightly higher than in unrelated mother-child pairs, though the difference was never significant. Persistent microchimeric T cell clones were not detected, at a sensitivity of about 90 clones per million clonotypes. Deep NGS was used in the study to compare the TCR beta repertoires of mothers and children and to look for features that separate related mother-child pairs from unrelated individuals. The mean age was roughly 36 +/- 4 years for the mothers and around 10 +/- 4 years for the children. After adapters were ligated using NEBNext reagents, the libraries underwent 100+100 nt paired-end sequencing on an Illumina HiSeq 2000. To prevent cross-contamination, the mother and child libraries were prepared one month apart and sequenced in separate runs. Each donor had between about 450,000 and 2,100,000 distinct TCR beta clonotypes identified. Naive TCR beta clonotypes were estimated from low-frequency clonotypes matched to each donor's FACS-determined naive share, without sorting.

This chain joins TRBV20-1 to TRBJ2-4; TRBD2 is a weak D gene call, 5 bases matching. Sequencing was carried out using blood. The sequence derives from a boy aged 5-17 years in good health. The CDR3 in this case is CSALGVGGKNIQYF. The DNA is as follows: TGCAGTGCCCTCGGGGTGGGCGGCAAAAACATTCAGTACTTC.